Below, 11 T cell receptor beta chains from the same sample are listed, as sequenced in a study of Graves' ophthalmopathy and Graves' hyperthyroidism. Amplification of TCR beta CDR3 regions used RNA transcripts. Scientists carried out first-round RT-PCR using HTBI primers and then a second-round multiplex PCR. One entry per CDR3 protein results from TCRdb running MiXCR on the multiplex PCR reads. Of 600,000 to 700,000 distinct CDR3 sequences in the sample, more than 40% were seen once. The specimen was peripheral blood. Receptor source: an adult man with Graves' ophthalmopathy.

J is TRBJ2-7 and V is TRBV11-2; D gene unclear. Germline CDR1 is SGHAT and CDR2 is FQNNGV. This CDR3 contains 15 residues. Trimming cost V 3 bases and J 2 bases, with 14 bases left between them. The CDR3 sequence is CASSFHPGPTYEQYF. The CDR3 nucleotides read TGTGCCAGCAGCTTCCATCCCGGGCCGACCTACGAGCAGTACTTC.

V and J are TRBV10-3 and TRBJ2-3; D is ambiguous. The germline gives CDR1 ENHRY, CDR2 SYGVKD. V was pared by 10 bases and J by 2 bases, with 25 bases between. The length of the CDR3 is 17 residues. This chain's CDR3 is CASSRRFPGHFTDTQYF. In DNA form, the CDR3 reads TGTGCCAGCAGCCGTCGATTCCCCGGGCACTTCACAGATACGCAGTATTTT.

This clonotype was seen a handful of times. V gene TRBV7-2 combines with J gene TRBJ2-5; D not certain. CDR1 is SGHTA and CDR2 is FQGNSA in the germline V gene. CDR3 length: 18 amino acids. Deletions cut 5 bases from V and 1 base from J, with 23 bases between. CDR3 protein: CASSQDAYSKVVQETQYF. DNA for the CDR3: TGTGCCAGCAGCCAAGACGCGTACAGCAAAGTAGTCCAAGAGACCCAGTACTTC.

This clonotype was detected ten times or more. The chain combines TRBV6-6 with TRBJ2-7, with D possibly matching TRBD1 (6 bases). CDR3 length: 16 amino acids. Germline CDR1 MNHNY, CDR2 SVGAGI (reference sequence). V was shortened by 6 bases and J by 3 bases, with 21 bases between the two germline ends. CDR3 in DNA: TGTGCCAGCAGCTCAAACAGGGACATGCGGCGCTACGAGCAGTACTTC. Residues: CASSSNRDMRRYEQYF.

This chain links TRBV15 with TRBJ1-1, with TRBD1 matching 11 bases. This CDR3 is built from 16 residues. Germline V gene sequence: CDR1 LNHNV, CDR2 YYDKDF (reference sequence). The V and J ends lost 5 bases and 5 bases, in that order; junction bases with no gene match: 10. CDR3 in DNA: TGTGCCACCAGCTCACCACCGGGGACAGGGGGGACTGAAGCTTTCTTT. Amino acid sequence: CATSSPPGTGGTEAFF.

This clonotype was recorded once. One junction end does not reproduce the germline sequence, and a read error may be involved. V and J are TRBV3-1 and TRBJ2-5; 8 bases line up with TRBD1. Germline-derived CDR1 and CDR2 are LGHDT and YNNKEL (reference sequence). The CDR3 covers 12 residues. CDR3 protein: CASSQTGGTRYF. The CDR3 nucleotides are TGTGCCAGCAGCCAAACAGGGGGGACCCGGTACTTC.

The V and J genes are TRBV15 and TRBJ2-7, with D possibly TRBD1 on 5 matching bases. Trimming removed 3 bases from V and 0 bases from J, with 15 bases in between. The CDR3 extends over 16 amino acids. CDR1 LNHNV and CDR2 YYDKDF come from the germline V gene (reference sequence). The CDR3 spells CATSSQEDTYSYEQYF. The CDR3 DNA reads as TGTGCCACCAGCAGCCAAGAGGACACCTACTCCTACGAGCAGTACTTC.

As concerns this clonotype: A junction end diverges from the germline sequence, so it may reflect a read error. CDR3 in amino acids: CASSVGSWLEGYF. The CDR3 nucleotides are TGTGCCAGCAGTGTAGGGAGTTGGTTGGAAGGGTACTTC. The J gene is TRBJ2-5, the V gene TRBV10-3; a possible D gene is TRBD2 (5 bases). Germline-derived CDR1 and CDR2 are ENHRY and SYGVKD. The CDR3 consists of 13 residues.

This rearrangement joins TRBV15 to TRBJ1-5; D remains ambiguous. The CDR3 extends over 12 amino acids. With 0 bases removed from V and 11 bases from J, the gap between germline ends came to 8 bases. The V gene's germline CDR1 is LNHNV and CDR2 YYDKDF (reference sequence). CDR3 sequence: CATSRDGETQHF. As DNA, the CDR3 is TGTGCCACCAGCAGAGATGGGGAGACCCAGCATTTT.

The chain has TRBV20-1 and TRBJ2-7, with a possible D match to TRBD2 (5 bases). Looked up from germline, CDR1 is DFQATT and CDR2 is SNEGSKA (reference sequence). Trimming took 6 bases from V and 9 from J, leaving 15 bases between them. This CDR3 has 11 residues. The CDR3 spells CSALARDTQYF. CDR3 bases: TGCAGTGCCCTCGCACGGGATACGCAGTACTTC.

This clonotype was seen many times. The chain links TRBV4-3 to TRBJ1-1; the D gene is possibly TRBD1 (5 bases). The CDR3 runs to 15 residues. Trimming shortened V by 0 bases and J by 7 bases, and 15 bases separated the two germline ends. The germline gives CDR1 LGHNA, CDR2 YSLEER. The CDR3 loop is CASSQDRVWDGEAFF. The CDR3 nucleotides read TGCGCCAGCAGCCAAGATCGAGTGTGGGACGGTGAAGCTTTCTTT.